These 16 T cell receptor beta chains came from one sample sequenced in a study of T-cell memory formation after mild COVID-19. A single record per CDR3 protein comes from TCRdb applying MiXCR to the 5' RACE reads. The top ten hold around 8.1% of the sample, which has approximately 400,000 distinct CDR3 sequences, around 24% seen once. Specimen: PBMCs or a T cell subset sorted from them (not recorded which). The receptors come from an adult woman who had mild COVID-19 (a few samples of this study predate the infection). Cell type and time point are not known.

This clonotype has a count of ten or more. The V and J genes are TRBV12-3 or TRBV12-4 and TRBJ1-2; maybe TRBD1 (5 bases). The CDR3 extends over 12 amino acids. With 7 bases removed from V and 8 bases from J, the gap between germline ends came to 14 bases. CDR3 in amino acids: CASNIGGIGYTF. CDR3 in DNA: TGTGCCAGCAATATCGGGGGGATCGGCTACACCTTC.

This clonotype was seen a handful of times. CDR3 region: CASSPGTGIYEQYF. The CDR3 DNA reads as TGTGCCAGCAGCCCCGGGACAGGGATATACGAGCAGTACTTC. This chain links TRBV27 with TRBJ2-7; 9 nucleotides agree with TRBD1. The CDR3 totals 14 residues. Looked up from germline, CDR1 is MNHEY and CDR2 is SMNVEV (reference sequence). V lost 6 bases and J lost 4; bases outside the gene matches: 7.

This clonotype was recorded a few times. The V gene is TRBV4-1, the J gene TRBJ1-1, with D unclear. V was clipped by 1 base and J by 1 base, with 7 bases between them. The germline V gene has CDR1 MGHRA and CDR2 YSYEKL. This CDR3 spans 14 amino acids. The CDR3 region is CASSQADGNTEAFF. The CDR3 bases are TGCGCCAGCAGCCAAGCGGACGGGAACACTGAAGCTTTCTTT.

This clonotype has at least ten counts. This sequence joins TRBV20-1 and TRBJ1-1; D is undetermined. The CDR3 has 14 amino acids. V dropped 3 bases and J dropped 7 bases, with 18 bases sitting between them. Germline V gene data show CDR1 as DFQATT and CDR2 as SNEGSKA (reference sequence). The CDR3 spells CSASSFGPTVEAFF. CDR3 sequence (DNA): TGCAGTGCTAGTTCCTTTGGCCCGACGGTTGAAGCTTTCTTT.

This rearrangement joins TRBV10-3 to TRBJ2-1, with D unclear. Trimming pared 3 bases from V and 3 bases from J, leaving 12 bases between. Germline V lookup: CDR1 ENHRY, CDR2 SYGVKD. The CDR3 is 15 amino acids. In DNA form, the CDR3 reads TGTGCCATCAGTGATGGCCTAGTTGGCTACAATGAGCAGTTCTTC. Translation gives CAISDGLVGYNEQFF.

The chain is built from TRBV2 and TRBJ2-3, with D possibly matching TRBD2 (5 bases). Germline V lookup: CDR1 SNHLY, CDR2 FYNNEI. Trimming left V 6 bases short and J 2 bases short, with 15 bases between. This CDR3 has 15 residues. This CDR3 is CASRASNSDTDTQYF. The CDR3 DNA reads TGTGCCAGCAGGGCTAGCAACTCAGACACAGATACGCAGTATTTT. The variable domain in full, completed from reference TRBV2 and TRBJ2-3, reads EPEVTQTPSHQVTQMGQEVILRCVPISNHLYFYWYRQILGQKVEFLVSFYNNEISEKSEIFDDQFSVERPDGSNFTLKIRSTKLEDSAMYFCASRASNSDTDTQYFGPGTRLTVL.

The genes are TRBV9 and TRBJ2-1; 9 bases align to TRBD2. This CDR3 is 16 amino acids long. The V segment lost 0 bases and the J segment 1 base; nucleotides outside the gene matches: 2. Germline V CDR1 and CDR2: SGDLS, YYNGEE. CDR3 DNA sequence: TGTGCCAGCAGCGTAGTGGCGGGAGGGTCCTACAATGAGCAGTTCTTC. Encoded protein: CASSVVAGGSYNEQFF.

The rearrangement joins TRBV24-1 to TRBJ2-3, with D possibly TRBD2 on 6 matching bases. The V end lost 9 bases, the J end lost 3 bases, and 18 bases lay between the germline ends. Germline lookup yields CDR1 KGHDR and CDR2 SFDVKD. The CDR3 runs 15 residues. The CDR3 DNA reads TGTGCCACCGCCGACGGGAGACGGGAGACAGATACGCAGTATTTT. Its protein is CATADGRRETDTQYF.

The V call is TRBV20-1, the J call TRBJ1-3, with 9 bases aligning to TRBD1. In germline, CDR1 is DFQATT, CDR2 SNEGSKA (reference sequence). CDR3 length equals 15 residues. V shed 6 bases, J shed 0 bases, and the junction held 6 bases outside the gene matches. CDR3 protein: CSASRDRASGNTIYF. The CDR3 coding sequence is TGCAGTGCCAGCCGGGACAGGGCCTCTGGAAACACCATATATTTT.

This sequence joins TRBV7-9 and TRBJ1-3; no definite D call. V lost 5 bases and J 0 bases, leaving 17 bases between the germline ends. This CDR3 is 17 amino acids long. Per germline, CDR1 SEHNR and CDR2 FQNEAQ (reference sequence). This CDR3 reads CASSHGRRSFSGNTIYF. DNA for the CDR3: TGTGCCAGCAGCCACGGGCGCCGATCCTTCTCTGGAAACACCATATATTTT.

The CDR3 bases are TGTGCCAGCAGGGTATATAGCAATCAGCCCCAGCATTTT. As protein: CASRVYSNQPQHF. The chain uses TRBV28 and TRBJ1-5; no clear D. CDR3 size: 13 residues. The V end lost 6 bases, the J end lost 0 bases, and 6 bases lay between the germline ends. CDR1 MDHEN and CDR2 SYDVKM come from the germline V gene.

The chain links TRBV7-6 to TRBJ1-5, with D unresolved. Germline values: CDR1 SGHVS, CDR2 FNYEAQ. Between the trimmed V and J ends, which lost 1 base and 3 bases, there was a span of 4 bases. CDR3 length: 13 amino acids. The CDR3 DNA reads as TGTGCCAGCAGCTTAGTAGCCAATCAGCCCCAGCATTTT. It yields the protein CASSLVANQPQHF.

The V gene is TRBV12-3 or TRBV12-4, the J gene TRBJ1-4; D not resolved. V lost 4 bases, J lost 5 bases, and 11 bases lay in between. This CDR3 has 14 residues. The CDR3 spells CASSSARLNEKLFF. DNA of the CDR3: TGTGCCAGCAGTTCTGCCAGGCTCAATGAAAAACTGTTTTTT.

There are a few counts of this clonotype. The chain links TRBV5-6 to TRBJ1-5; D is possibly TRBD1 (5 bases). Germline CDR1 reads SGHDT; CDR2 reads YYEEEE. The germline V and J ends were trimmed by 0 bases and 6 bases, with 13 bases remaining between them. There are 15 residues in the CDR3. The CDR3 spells CASSLGGTTGQPQHF. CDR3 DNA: TGTGCCAGCAGCTTGGGAGGGACCACGGGTCAGCCCCAGCATTTT.

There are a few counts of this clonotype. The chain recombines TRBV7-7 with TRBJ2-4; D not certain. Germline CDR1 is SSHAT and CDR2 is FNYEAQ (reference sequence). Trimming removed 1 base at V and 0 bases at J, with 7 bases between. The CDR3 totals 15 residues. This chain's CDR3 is CASSLEFGAKNIQYF. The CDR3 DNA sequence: TGTGCCAGCAGCTTAGAGTTCGGAGCCAAAAACATTCAGTACTTC.

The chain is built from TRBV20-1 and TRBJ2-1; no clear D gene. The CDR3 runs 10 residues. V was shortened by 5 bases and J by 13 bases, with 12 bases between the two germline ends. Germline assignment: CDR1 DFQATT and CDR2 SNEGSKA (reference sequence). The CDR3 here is CSAAKKDQFF. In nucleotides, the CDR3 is TGCAGTGCTGCAAAGAAGGACCAGTTCTTC.